This entry lists 31 T cell receptor beta chains sequenced from one sample in a study of beta chain features in type 1 diabetes. Expressed TCRB transcripts were sequenced because the entire RNA isolate underwent reverse transcription. The protocol was immunoSEQ multiplex PCR, while the TCRdb copy is restricted to in-frame clones and leaves out a portion. The sample holds more than 300,000 clones; around 8% are singletons and the top ten take around 0.44%. The sequenced sample was central memory CD4+ T cells from blood. Source of these receptors: a woman under 30 in good health.

This clone has more than one count but fewer than ten. This rearrangement joins TRBV4-2 to TRBJ1-2, with 7 bases lining up with TRBD1. The V gene's germline CDR1 is LGHNA and CDR2 YNFKEQ. Unmatched junction bases numbered 7, after V lost 0 bases and J lost 0 bases. CDR3 length: 17 amino acids. The CDR3, as DNA: TGTGCCAGCAGCCAAGAAGGGGACAGTCTCACTAACTATGGCTACACCTTC. This translates into CASSQEGDSLTNYGYTF.

This clone turned up a few times. J is TRBJ1-1 and V is TRBV5-1, with D tentatively TRBD1 (6 bases). The CDR3 extends over 17 amino acids. Germline CDR1 SGHRS, CDR2 YFSETQ. V lost 0 bases to trimming and J lost 2 bases, with 17 bases between them. The CDR3 sequence: CASSLGMGATSNTEAFF. The CDR3 DNA is TGCGCCAGCAGCTTGGGGATGGGGGCAACCTCAAACACTGAAGCTTTCTTT.

CDR3 nucleotide sequence: TGTGCCAGCACGGAACAGGGGTACGAGCAGTACTTC. Residues: CASTEQGYEQYF. The chain joins TRBV5-6 to TRBJ2-7; TRBD1 agrees at 7 bases. J was trimmed by 4 bases and V by 6 bases; bases with no gene match: 4. The CDR3 has 12 residues. Germline loops: CDR1 SGHDT, CDR2 YYEEEE.

This clone was seen only a few times. The genes are TRBV28 and TRBJ2-7, with TRBD2 matching over 8 bases. CDR3 size: 13 residues. Germline V gives CDR1 MDHEN, CDR2 SYDVKM. V dropped 8 bases and J dropped 0; count of bases not matched to a gene: 3. The CDR3 reads CASQLAASYEQYF. In DNA, the CDR3 is TGTGCCAGCCAACTAGCGGCCTCCTACGAGCAGTACTTC.

This chain connects TRBV2 to TRBJ2-7; the match to TRBD2 covers 12 bases. CDR1 is SNHLY, CDR2 FYNNEI, per germline. This CDR3 region has 14 residues. After removal of 6 bases from V and 0 bases from J, the junction contained 0 bases not matched to a gene. CDR3 coding DNA: TGTGCCAGCAGGACTAGCGGGGGCTCCTACGAGCAGTACTTC. Translated, it gives CASRTSGGSYEQYF.

This chain connects TRBV9 to TRBJ2-1; D is possibly TRBD1 or TRBD2 (6 bases each). Germline V CDR1 and CDR2: SGDLS, YYNGEE. The CDR3 has 13 amino acids. The V gene lost 4 bases and the J gene lost 12 bases, with 17 bases spanning the gap. The CDR3 loop is CASSPRGVHGQFF. As DNA, the CDR3 is TGTGCCAGCAGCCCGAGGGGGGTACATGGGCAGTTCTTC.

This clone occurred a few times. The chain is built from TRBV2 and TRBJ2-5; D is possibly TRBD2 (6 bases). CDR1 SNHLY and CDR2 FYNNEI come from the germline V gene. The CDR3 is made up of 12 amino acids. V was clipped by 8 bases and J by 5 bases, with 12 bases between them. The CDR3 is CASRRAGETQYF. The CDR3 coding sequence is TGTGCCAGCCGGAGGGCCGGTGAGACCCAGTACTTC.

This clone was detected many times. The rearrangement uses TRBV7-9 and TRBJ2-1; 10 positions match TRBD2. CDR1 and CDR2 from the germline V gene are SEHNR and FQNEAQ (reference sequence). Trimming cost V 4 bases and J 6 bases; bases outside gene matches: 0. The length of the CDR3 is 13 residues. The CDR3 here is CASSSSGSNEQFF. The CDR3 coding sequence is TGTGCCAGCAGCTCTAGCGGGAGCAATGAGCAGTTCTTC.

This clone was counted between two and nine times. This CDR3 is also generated by other DNA sequences in the sample. The genes are TRBV18 and TRBJ1-5; 8 positions agree with TRBD1. Unmatched junction bases numbered 0, after V lost 0 bases and J lost 2 bases. The CDR3 loop spans 15 amino acids. Germline loops: CDR1 KGHSH, CDR2 LQKENI. The CDR3 here is CASSPPGQGNQPQHF. CDR3 coding DNA: TGTGCCAGCTCACCACCGGGACAGGGCAATCAGCCCCAGCATTTT.

In DNA, the CDR3 is TGTGCCAGCAGCGTAGGATCGGGACAGACCTACGAGCAGTACTTC. Translating it yields CASSVGSGQTYEQYF. The chain couples TRBV9 to TRBJ2-7, with 7 bases aligning to TRBD1. The CDR3 spans 15 residues. J gave up 2 bases and V 0 bases, and 5 bases lay outside the gene matches. Germline-derived CDR1 and CDR2 are SGDLS and YYNGEE.

The rearrangement links TRBV7-8 to TRBJ1-4; possible D gene TRBD1, 5 bases. There are 15 residues in the CDR3. Germline V gene sequence: CDR1 SGHVS, CDR2 FQNEAQ. V lost 3 bases and J 6 bases, leaving 14 bases between the germline ends. The CDR3 bases are TGTGCCAGCAGCTTTGTAGGGACTAGTGATGAAAAACTGTTTTTT. Translated, it gives CASSFVGTSDEKLFF.

Here the CDR3 DNA reads TGTGCCAGCAGCTCCCGACAGGGGGCTGAGACCCAGTACTTC. Translating gives CASSSRQGAETQYF. The chain combines TRBV7-2 with TRBJ2-5; 10 positions match TRBD1. CDR1 is SGHTA and CDR2 is FQGNSA in the germline V gene. The CDR3 has 14 residues. V lost 4 bases to trimming and J lost 5 bases; unmatched junction nucleotides: 4. Full variable domain (missing parts from reference TRBV7-2 and TRBJ2-5): GAGVSQSPSNKVTEKGKDVELRCDPISGHTALYWYRQSLGQGLEFLIYFQGNSAPDKSGLPSDRFSAERTGGSVSTLTIQRTQQEDSAVYLCASSSRQGAETQYFGPGTRLLVL.

This clone has just a few counts. The chain has TRBV29-1 and TRBJ2-1; D unclear. V was clipped by 4 bases and J by 0 bases, with 7 bases between them. Germline V gives CDR1 SQVTM, CDR2 ANQGSEA. The CDR3 extends over 13 amino acids. CDR3 sequence reads: CSVARNSYNEQFF. CDR3 coding DNA: TGCAGCGTTGCGAGGAACTCCTACAATGAGCAGTTCTTC.

The chain carries TRBV7-2 and TRBJ2-1; no clear D gene. The germline V gene encodes CDR1 SGHTA and CDR2 FQGNSA. Trimming took 1 base from V and 4 from J, leaving 8 bases between them. The CDR3 runs to 14 residues. The CDR3 loop reads CASSLVGRYNEQFF. CDR3 nucleotide sequence: TGTGCCAGCAGCTTAGTAGGCCGGTACAATGAGCAGTTCTTC.

This clone appeared a few times. This specimen includes other DNA sequences encoding the same CDR3. This rearrangement joins TRBV4-1 to TRBJ1-2, with D possibly being TRBD1 (5 bases). The CDR3 sequence is 17 residues long. From germline, CDR1 is MGHRA and CDR2 YSYEKL. V was pared by 3 bases and J by 1 base, with 18 bases between. The CDR3 DNA reads TGCGCCAGCAGCCACCCTATAAAGGGGCCGCTTAACTATGGCTACACCTTC. Translating it yields CASSHPIKGPLNYGYTF.

V usage is TRBV5-1 and J usage is TRBJ2-5; maybe TRBD2 (6 bases). CDR1 SGHRS and CDR2 YFSETQ come from the germline V gene. The V end lost 0 bases, the J end lost 4 bases, and 10 bases lay between the germline ends. The CDR3 spans 14 residues. This chain's CDR3 is CASSLGTEGETQYF. The CDR3 nucleotides are TGCGCCAGCAGCTTGGGGACGGAGGGAGAGACCCAGTACTTC.

This clone has a handful of counts. This chain links TRBV5-6 with TRBJ1-2; 9 bases are shared with TRBD1. This CDR3 has 12 amino acids. The junction had 6 bases not matched to a gene; V was cut back by 7 bases and J by 8 bases. Germline V gene lookup returns CDR1 SGHDT and CDR2 YYEEEE. DNA of the CDR3: TGTGCCAGCCGAGGACAGGGGAAGGGCTACACCTTC. It yields the protein CASRGQGKGYTF.

This clone was seen a few times. The rearrangement joins TRBV4-3 to TRBJ2-3, with D hard to call. Germline loops: CDR1 LGHNA, CDR2 YSLEER. V lost 1 base, J lost 2 bases, and 7 bases lay in between. CDR3 length: 14 residues. As DNA, the CDR3 is TGCGCCAGCAGCCAAGGGCGGCTCACAGATACGCAGTATTTT. Translated, it gives CASSQGRLTDTQYF.

The gene calls are TRBV11-2 and TRBJ2-5, with 9 positions matching TRBD1. Germline V gene data show CDR1 as SGHAT and CDR2 as FQNNGV. V was pared by 5 bases and J by 5 bases, with 6 bases of the junction left unmatched. The CDR3 is 14 amino acids. CDR3 DNA sequence: TGTGCCAGCAGCCGCGGGACAGGGTCTGAGACCCAGTACTTC. Translating gives CASSRGTGSETQYF.

The chain carries TRBV18 and TRBJ1-2; D not resolved. Germline values: CDR1 KGHSH, CDR2 LQKENI. Deletions cut 3 bases from V and 7 bases from J, with 12 bases between. This CDR3 is 13 amino acids long. This chain's CDR3 is CASSPERAGGYTF. The CDR3 nucleotides are TGTGCCAGCTCACCCGAGCGGGCCGGTGGCTACACCTTC.

This clone was found a few times. V usage is TRBV7-2 and J usage is TRBJ1-1; 8 bases are shared with TRBD1. With 5 bases clipped from V and 0 bases from J, the junction kept 8 bases outside the gene matches. The CDR3 totals 16 residues. Per the germline V gene, CDR1 is SGHTA and CDR2 is FQGNSA. CDR3 in DNA: TGTGCCAGCAGCCAGACCAGGGGGCGGCTGAACACTGAAGCTTTCTTT. This encodes CASSQTRGRLNTEAFF.

V usage is TRBV7-9 and J usage is TRBJ2-5; D remains unclear. The CDR3 runs to 11 residues. Germline V lookup: CDR1 SEHNR, CDR2 FQNEAQ (reference sequence). Trimming took off 7 bases at V and 5 bases at J, with 8 bases between the two ends. CDR3 nucleotides: TGTGCCAGCAATTTTGGGGAGACCCAGTACTTC. This codes for CASNFGETQYF.

This clone was counted many times. CDR3 nucleotides: TGTGCCAGCAGCACGTACCGGGACAGAGAAAACATTCAGTACTTC. This gives the protein CASSTYRDRENIQYF. This chain joins TRBV7-9 and TRBJ2-4, with 7 bases aligning to TRBD1. Trimming removed 5 bases from V and 5 bases from J; junction bases left unmatched: 9. The CDR3 has 15 amino acids. Germline CDR1 and CDR2: SEHNR and FQNEAQ (reference sequence).

The sample holds a few counts of this clone. J is TRBJ2-5 and V is TRBV5-6; TRBD2 agrees at 8 bases. Germline CDR1 and CDR2: SGHDT and YYEEEE. V lost 4 bases and J lost 1; bases outside the gene matches: 9. This CDR3 has 16 amino acids. CDR3 residues: CASSRIAGLFQETQYF. CDR3 sequence (DNA): TGTGCCAGCAGCCGCATAGCGGGGCTGTTCCAAGAGACCCAGTACTTC.

The chain carries TRBV7-2 and TRBJ2-7; 7 bases line up with TRBD1. The CDR3 has 15 residues. V trimming: 5 bases; J trimming: 2 bases; junction bases outside the gene matches: 9. From germline, CDR1 is SGHTA and CDR2 FQGNSA. The CDR3 is CASSPTGTETYEQYF. The CDR3, as DNA: TGTGCCAGCAGCCCCACCGGGACAGAGACCTACGAGCAGTACTTC.

This clone was counted a few times. This rearrangement joins TRBV18 to TRBJ2-1; 10 bases are shared with TRBD1. The J segment lost 5 bases and the V segment lost 3 bases, leaving 4 bases of the junction unmatched. This CDR3 has 15 residues. From germline, CDR1 is KGHSH and CDR2 LQKENI. The CDR3 reads CASSPDRGIDNEQFF. DNA for the CDR3: TGTGCCAGCTCACCGGACAGGGGGATCGACAATGAGCAGTTCTTC.

This clone was found a few times. The chain combines TRBV6-5 with TRBJ2-7; the match to TRBD2 covers 8 bases. Looked up from germline, CDR1 is MNHEY and CDR2 is SVGAGI. This CDR3 comprises 16 residues. With V trimmed by 2 bases and J by 2 bases, 8 bases remained unmatched. DNA of the CDR3: TGTGCCAGCAGTTACGGAGCGGGGGATCAAGCCTACGAGCAGTACTTC. Protein product: CASSYGAGDQAYEQYF.

Only a few counts were recorded for this clone. This chain uses TRBV5-6 with TRBJ2-3; TRBD1 agrees at 9 bases. Germline values: CDR1 SGHDT, CDR2 YYEEEE. The CDR3 runs 15 residues. V lost 2 bases and J lost 2; bases outside the gene matches: 3. CDR3 sequence (DNA): TGTGCCAGCAGCTTCGGGACAGGGACCACAGATACGCAGTATTTT. Its protein product is CASSFGTGTTDTQYF.

This clone was seen repeatedly, ten times or more. This chain joins TRBV14 and TRBJ2-5, with 7 bases fitting TRBD2. Germline V CDR1 and CDR2: SGHDN, FVKESK. This CDR3 contains 17 residues. The V gene end was trimmed by 0 bases and the J gene end by 2 bases; junction bases not matched to a gene: 9. CDR3 region: CASSQDRLAADQETQYF. In DNA, the CDR3 is TGTGCCAGCAGCCAAGATCGCCTAGCGGCTGATCAAGAGACCCAGTACTTC.

This clone was counted between two and nine times. The chain links TRBV28 to TRBJ2-1; the D gene could be TRBD1 or TRBD2 (5 bases each). The CDR3 contains 17 residues. Germline V gives CDR1 MDHEN, CDR2 SYDVKM. V lost 2 bases, J lost 0 bases, and 14 bases lay in between. The CDR3 DNA is TGTGCCAGCAGTTTAGAGAGGAAGAGGGGCTCCTACAATGAGCAGTTCTTC. Amino acids: CASSLERKRGSYNEQFF.

This clone has just a few counts. This chain connects TRBV29-1 to TRBJ2-1, with D hard to call. V was pared by 6 bases and J by 7 bases, with 13 bases between. The CDR3 extends over 12 amino acids. The germline V gene has CDR1 SQVTM and CDR2 ANQGSEA. CDR3 in DNA: TGCAGCGTAGGCCGAGGTGGGAATGAGCAGTTCTTC. Its translation: CSVGRGGNEQFF.